The 24 T cell receptor beta chains below were found in one sample sequenced in a study of T-cell reconstitution after alpha-beta-depleted transplantation in children. Researchers prepared the TCRbeta library using unique molecular identifiers, the study reports. Each CDR3 protein is one row after TCRdb ran MiXCR on the PCR reads. The repertoire consists of about 29,000 distinct CDR3 sequences, with about 6.2% occurring once and the leading ten covering approximately 7%. This specimen consisted of PBMCs, mostly from graft donor cells, obtained 180 days after TCRalphabeta/CD19-depleted stem cell transplant. These receptors all stem from a male patient aged 5 to 17 who had a stem cell transplant for acute myeloid leukemia, so the T cells may come from the graft donor.

This clonotype was seen ten or more times. At one end the junction does not follow the germline gene, possibly because of a read error. The chain links TRBV20-1 to TRBJ2-3; the D is unclear. This CDR3 is built from 8 residues. Germline assignment: CDR1 DFQATT and CDR2 SNEGSKA (reference sequence). In DNA form, the CDR3 reads TGCAGTGCTAGTACGAGTCATTTT. It yields the protein CSASTSHF.

The table lists this clonotype with many counts. The chain has TRBV24-1 and TRBJ1-3; D remains unclear. Trimming took off 5 bases at V and 0 bases at J, with 4 bases between the two ends. This CDR3 contains 13 residues. Germline CDR1 KGHDR, CDR2 SFDVKD. The CDR3 reads CATSGTSGNTIYF. The CDR3 bases are TGTGCCACCAGTGGGACCTCTGGAAACACCATATATTTT.

This clonotype has at least ten counts. J is TRBJ1-2 and V is TRBV5-1, with 9 nucleotides matching TRBD1. The germline V gene has CDR1 SGHRS and CDR2 YFSETQ. Unmatched junction bases numbered 7, after V lost 4 bases and J lost 6 bases. This CDR3 spans 14 amino acids. The CDR3 here is CASSIRTGEDGYTF. The CDR3 DNA is TGCGCCAGCAGCATAAGGACAGGGGAGGATGGCTACACCTTC.

This clonotype was observed many times. V is TRBV7-6 and J is TRBJ2-5; TRBD2 matches at 10 bases. Germline-derived CDR1 and CDR2 are SGHVS and FNYEAQ. With 0 bases clipped from V and 2 bases from J, the junction kept 6 bases outside the gene matches. There are 17 residues in the CDR3. The chain's CDR3 is CASSLAVAGGLQETQYF. In DNA, the CDR3 is TGTGCCAGCAGCTTAGCGGTAGCGGGAGGTCTTCAAGAGACCCAGTACTTC.

On this clonotype: A single base separates this from a much larger clone, so it may be a read error. This chain joins TRBV4-2 and TRBJ1-6; 7 nucleotides match TRBD1. The CDR3 loop spans 15 amino acids. Germline V gene data show CDR1 as LGHNA and CDR2 as YNFKEQ. The CDR3 here is CAISRGTANNSPLHF. The CDR3 DNA reads TGTGCCATCAGCCGTGGGACAGCGAATAATTCACCCCTCCACTTT.

This clonotype was detected ten times or more. This rearrangement joins TRBV7-2 to TRBJ2-1; possible D gene TRBD1, 6 bases. Germline V gene lookup returns CDR1 SGHTA and CDR2 FQGNSA. The V and J ends lost 2 bases and 8 bases respectively, with 10 bases between them. The CDR3 extends over 13 amino acids. The CDR3 is CASSLRQDDEQFF. The CDR3 DNA reads as TGTGCCAGCAGCTTAAGACAGGACGATGAGCAGTTCTTC.

This clonotype was recorded many times. This rearrangement joins TRBV11-1 to TRBJ2-7; 11 nucleotides match TRBD2. V was clipped by 3 bases and J by 2 bases; unmatched bases: 15. The CDR3 has 19 residues. Germline CDR1 and CDR2: SGHAT and FQDESV (reference sequence). This CDR3 reads CASSLKTSGTRRAAYEQYF. CDR3 in DNA: TGTGCCAGCAGCTTGAAGACTAGCGGGACACGAAGGGCCGCCTACGAGCAGTACTTC.

This clonotype came up many times. This chain links TRBV7-8 with TRBJ2-7; possible D gene TRBD2, 6 bases. CDR1 and CDR2 (germline): SGHVS, FQNEAQ. This CDR3 region has 14 residues. V lost 5 bases, J lost 5 bases, and 16 bases lay in between. The CDR3 loop is CASSQRVSSDEQYF. DNA for the CDR3: TGTGCCAGCAGCCAGCGGGTTTCGTCGGACGAGCAGTACTTC.

This clonotype has more than one count but fewer than ten. The V call is TRBV15, the J call TRBJ2-3; D unresolved. Per the germline V gene, CDR1 is LNHNV and CDR2 is YYDKDF (reference sequence). This CDR3 has 16 residues. V lost 2 bases to trimming and J lost 2 bases, with 14 bases between them. The DNA of the CDR3 is TGTGCCACCAGCAGATCCCGAAAGTTACTCACAGATACGCAGTATTTT. Its protein is CATSRSRKLLTDTQYF.

This clonotype occurred many times. The genes are TRBV2 and TRBJ2-1; 9 bases match TRBD2. V gave up 1 base and J gave up 3 bases; unmatched junction bases: 4. The CDR3 has 16 residues. Germline V CDR1 and CDR2: SNHLY, FYNNEI. CDR3 in DNA: TGTGCCAGCAGTGAAGGTCTAGCGGGATTCTACAATGAGCAGTTCTTC. Amino acid sequence: CASSEGLAGFYNEQFF.

In its sample, this clonotype was seen many times. The CDR3 sequence is CASSQETGNYGYTF. The CDR3 region has the DNA TGCGCCAGCAGCCAAGAAACAGGGAACTATGGCTACACCTTC. This chain connects TRBV4-1 to TRBJ1-2, with TRBD1 as a possible D gene (6 bases). The V gene's germline CDR1 is MGHRA and CDR2 YSYEKL. This CDR3 is 14 amino acids long. Trimming stripped 0 bases from V and 2 bases from J, with 7 bases between.

This clonotype was detected ten times or more. The V and J genes are TRBV6-2 or TRBV6-3 and TRBJ2-2; 7 bases are a match to TRBD2. CDR1 is MNHEY and CDR2 is SVGEGT in the germline V gene. With V trimmed by 2 bases and J by 4 bases, 16 bases remained unmatched. CDR3 length equals 19 residues. DNA of the CDR3: TGTGCCAGCAGTTACAATGGGCTAGCGGACCACTACACCACCGGGGAGCTGTTTTTT. Protein: CASSYNGLADHYTTGELFF.

This clonotype was recorded many times. This chain's CDR3 is CASSYLTDTQYF. For the CDR3, the DNA is TGTGCCAGCAGTTACCTCACAGATACGCAGTATTTT. The chain links TRBV7-2 to TRBJ2-3; D remains unclear. CDR3 length: 12 residues. V was shortened by 6 bases and J by 2 bases, with 6 bases between the two germline ends. CDR1 is SGHTA, CDR2 FQGNSA, per germline.

This clonotype was recorded many times. V and J are TRBV2 and TRBJ2-1, with D perhaps given as TRBD1 or TRBD2 (5 bases each). Germline V gene lookup returns CDR1 SNHLY and CDR2 FYNNEI. The CDR3 is 17 residues long. The V end was cut by 0 bases, the J end by 0 bases, with 12 bases between. CDR3 sequence reads: CASSEAGRVSSYNEQFF. DNA for the CDR3: TGTGCCAGCAGTGAAGCGGGACGGGTAAGCTCCTACAATGAGCAGTTCTTC.

This clonotype showed up many times. The chain uses TRBV29-1 and TRBJ2-7; 9 bases line up with TRBD1. J was trimmed by 4 bases and V by 0 bases; bases with no gene match: 1. Germline V gene sequence: CDR1 SQVTM, CDR2 ANQGSEA. CDR3 length: 13 residues. The CDR3 loop is CSVEETGGYEQYF. Here the CDR3 DNA reads TGCAGCGTTGAAGAGACAGGGGGTTACGAGCAGTACTTC.

This clonotype has at least ten counts. The chain uses TRBV12-3 or TRBV12-4 and TRBJ2-1; TRBD2 agrees at 16 bases. CDR3 length: 19 residues. V dropped 5 bases and J dropped 8; count of bases not matched to a gene: 15. The CDR3 is CASSPGLAGGPTNSDEQFF. The CDR3 DNA reads TGTGCCAGCAGTCCGGGACTAGCGGGAGGGCCTACCAATAGTGATGAGCAGTTCTTC.

This clonotype showed up many times. The chain is built from TRBV27 and TRBJ1-2; 8 nucleotides align to TRBD1. The CDR3 extends over 12 amino acids. V was clipped by 5 bases and J by 8 bases; unmatched bases: 4. Germline V gene data show CDR1 as MNHEY and CDR2 as SMNVEV (reference sequence). CDR3 in DNA: TGTGCCAGCAGTCACCCAGGGGGCGGCTACACCTTC. Amino acid sequence: CASSHPGGGYTF.

This clonotype was detected ten times or more. The chain recombines TRBV7-9 with TRBJ1-3, with 9 positions matching TRBD1. This CDR3 contains 15 residues. Unmatched junction bases numbered 6, after V lost 5 bases and J lost 4 bases. CDR1 and CDR2 (germline): SEHNR, FQNEAQ (reference sequence). CDR3 DNA sequence: TGTGCCAGCAGCGTACAGGGGGCGCGAGGAAACACCATATATTTT. Protein product: CASSVQGARGNTIYF.

The CDR3 DNA reads TGTGCCAGCAGTTATTATGGACCGTACAATGAGCAGTTCTTC. Its translation is CASSYYGPYNEQFF. The chain recombines TRBV6-5 with TRBJ2-1, with D unresolved. In germline, CDR1 is MNHEY, CDR2 SVGAGI. Trimming shortened V by 3 bases and J by 4 bases, and 10 bases separated the two germline ends. The CDR3 has 14 amino acids.

This clonotype was counted at least ten times. The chain has TRBV19 and TRBJ2-2; maybe TRBD2 (6 bases). V lost 3 bases to trimming and J lost 5 bases, with 7 bases between them. Germline CDR1 reads LNHDA; CDR2 reads SQIVND (reference sequence). The CDR3 totals 13 residues. CDR3 amino acids: CASSIAGTGELFF. As DNA, the CDR3 is TGTGCCAGTAGTATTGCGGGGACCGGGGAGCTGTTTTTT.

This clonotype was observed many times. V usage is TRBV10-3 and J usage is TRBJ1-3; D remains unclear. The CDR3 is 15 residues long. Per germline, CDR1 ENHRY and CDR2 SYGVKD. With 4 bases removed from V and 0 bases from J, the gap between germline ends came to 10 bases. The CDR3 sequence is CAISARQISGNTIYF. The CDR3 bases are TGTGCCATCAGTGCTCGGCAGATCTCTGGAAACACCATATATTTT.

This clonotype has at least ten counts. The chain has TRBV3-1 and TRBJ2-1, with a possible D match to TRBD1 (5 bases). The CDR3 totals 13 residues. Germline CDR1 is LGHDT and CDR2 is YNNKEL (reference sequence). Trimming removed 2 bases from V and 4 bases from J, with 6 bases in between. CDR3: CASSQSGYNEQFF. The DNA of the CDR3 is TGTGCCAGCAGCCAATCAGGGTACAATGAGCAGTTCTTC.

This chain connects TRBV13 to TRBJ2-1, with D maybe TRBD1 (6 bases). Germline CDR1 reads PRHDT; CDR2 reads FYEKMQ (reference sequence). The CDR3 is 14 residues long. Trimming cost V 5 bases and J 8 bases, with 16 bases left between them. The DNA for the CDR3 is TGTGCCAGCAGCCGTGGGGGCGGCCTCGATGAGCAGTTCTTC. This gives the protein CASSRGGGLDEQFF. Based on the CDR3 plus reference TRBV13 and TRBJ2-1, the full variable domain is AAGVIQSPRHLIKEKRETATLKCYPIPRHDTVYWYQQGPGQDPQFLISFYEKMQSDKGSIPDRFSAQQFSDYHSELNMSSLELGDSALYFCASSRGGGLDEQFFGPGTRLTVL.

This clonotype was picked up many times. The chain joins TRBV10-3 to TRBJ2-5, with a possible D match to TRBD1 (7 bases). Germline V gene lookup returns CDR1 ENHRY and CDR2 SYGVKD. V shed 9 bases and J shed 4 bases, with 18 bases lying between them. The CDR3 covers 14 residues. The CDR3 here is CAISDREEGETQYF. In nucleotides, the CDR3 is TGTGCCATTAGCGACAGGGAGGAAGGAGAGACCCAGTACTTC.